This T cell receptor (beta chain) was retrieved from a study of T-cell memory formation after mild COVID-19. Overall study context: Each donor largely had its own TCR clusters. Study findings and constraints: CD4+ contracting clones were mainly CM and EM; CD8+ ones, EMRA.

Via MiXCR, TCRdb re-called the 5' RACE reads, giving one row per CDR3 protein. The sample carries around 340,000 distinct CDR3 sequences, under 25% recorded once. This clonotype was seen only a few times. No antigen is known for it. The CDR3 runs 15 residues. The V end lost 1 base, the J end lost 1 base, and 10 bases lay between the germline ends. Germline V gene sequence: CDR1 MNHNY, CDR2 SVGAGI (reference sequence). This clonotype was obtained from an adult woman who had mild COVID-19 (a few samples of this study predate the infection). Cell type and time point are not known. The chain is built from TRBV6-6 and TRBJ1-1, with D maybe TRBD1 (5 bases). Material: PBMCs or a T cell subset sorted from them (not recorded which). The CDR3: CASSYFSGKNTEAFF. CDR3 bases: TGTGCCAGCAGTTACTTTTCAGGGAAGAACACTGAAGCTTTCTTT.